Each of the 5 T cell receptor beta chains below was sequenced from the same sample in a study of CD4 T cells in relation to SARS-CoV-2 and coronaviruses. Some clones are missing from TCRdb's copy, which holds only in-frame ones; the method was immunoSEQ multiplex PCR. The sample lists about 29,000 clones; 76% were seen once. What these receptors recognize is not known. Before the COVID-19 pandemic, during about 2010-2018, CD4+ T cells were taken from unexposed donors. Isolation of CD4+ T cells took place after approximately 10 days in culture. The sample consisted of CD4+ T cells from PBMCs, cultured in vitro. These receptors came from a human donor in good health.

The genes are TRBV18 and TRBJ1-1; D is perhaps TRBD1 (6 bases). This CDR3 is built from 15 residues. Germline V gene sequence: CDR1 KGHSH, CDR2 LQKENI. The V and J ends lost 3 bases and 2 bases respectively, with 13 bases between them. The CDR3 bases are TGTGCCAGCTCACCCGGGGGCGTACCTAACACTGAAGCTTTCTTT. This codes for CASSPGGVPNTEAFF.

This clone was detected only a few times. The chain recombines TRBV5-4 with TRBJ2-2; D is perhaps TRBD1 or TRBD2 (5 bases each). The CDR3 is made up of 15 amino acids. The germline V gene encodes CDR1 SGHNT and CDR2 YYREEE (reference sequence). V dropped 10 bases and J dropped 1 base, with 17 bases sitting between them. CDR3: CASSWDPENTGELFF. In nucleotides, the CDR3 is TGTGCCTCCTCCTGGGACCCGGAGAACACCGGGGAGCTGTTTTTT.

This sequence joins TRBV10-3 and TRBJ1-5, with 7 bases fitting TRBD1. From germline, CDR1 is ENHRY and CDR2 SYGVKD. V dropped 0 bases and J dropped 0; count of bases not matched to a gene: 11. This CDR3 has 19 residues. CDR3 region: CAISESLITGTDSNQPQHF. In DNA, the CDR3 is TGTGCCATCAGTGAGTCCTTAATTACTGGGACAGATAGCAATCAGCCCCAGCATTTT.

CDR3 sequence: CASSPQGLVYNEQFF. CDR3 sequence (DNA): TGTGCCAGCAGCCCTCAGGGACTAGTTTACAATGAGCAGTTCTTC. The gene calls are TRBV7-8 and TRBJ2-1; 8 positions match TRBD2. The CDR3 extends over 15 amino acids. CDR1 is SGHVS and CDR2 is FQNEAQ in the germline V gene. Trimming at V came to 5 bases and at J to 4 bases, leaving 7 bases not matched to a gene.

The rearrangement uses TRBV4-2 and TRBJ1-1, with a tentative D call TRBD1 (5 bases). V dropped 1 base and J dropped 10 bases, with 16 bases sitting between them. This CDR3 has 14 amino acids. Germline V lookup: CDR1 LGHNA, CDR2 YNFKEQ. The chain's CDR3 is CASSQGTQGGGAFF. CDR3 sequence (DNA): TGTGCCAGCAGCCAAGGGACTCAAGGCGGGGGAGCTTTCTTT.